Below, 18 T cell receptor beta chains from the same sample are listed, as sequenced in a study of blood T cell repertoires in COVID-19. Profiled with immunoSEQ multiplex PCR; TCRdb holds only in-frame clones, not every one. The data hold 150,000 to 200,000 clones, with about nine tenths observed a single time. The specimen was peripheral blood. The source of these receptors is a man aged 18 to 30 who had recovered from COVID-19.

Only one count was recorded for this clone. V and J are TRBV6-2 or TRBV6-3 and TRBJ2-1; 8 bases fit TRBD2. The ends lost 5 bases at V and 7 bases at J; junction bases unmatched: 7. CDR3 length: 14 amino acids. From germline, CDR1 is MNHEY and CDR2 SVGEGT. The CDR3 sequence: CASSTGLASNEQFF. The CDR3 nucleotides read TGTGCCAGCAGTACCGGACTAGCTTCGAATGAGCAGTTCTTC.

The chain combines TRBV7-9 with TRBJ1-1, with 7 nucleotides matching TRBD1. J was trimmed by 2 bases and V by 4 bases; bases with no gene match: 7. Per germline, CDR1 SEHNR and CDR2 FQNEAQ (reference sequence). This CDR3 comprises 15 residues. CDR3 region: CASSSRAGGNTEAFF. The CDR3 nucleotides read TGTGCCAGCAGCTCCAGGGCAGGGGGAAACACTGAAGCTTTCTTT.

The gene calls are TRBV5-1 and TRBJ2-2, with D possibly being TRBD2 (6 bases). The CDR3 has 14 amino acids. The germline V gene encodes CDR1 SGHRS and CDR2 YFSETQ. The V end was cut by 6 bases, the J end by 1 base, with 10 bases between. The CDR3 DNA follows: TGCGCCAGCACATTTAGCGGGAACACCGGGGAGCTGTTTTTT. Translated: CASTFSGNTGELFF.

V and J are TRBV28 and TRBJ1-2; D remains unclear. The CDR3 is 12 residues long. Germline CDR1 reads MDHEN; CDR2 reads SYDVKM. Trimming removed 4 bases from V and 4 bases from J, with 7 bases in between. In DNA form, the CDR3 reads TGTGCCAGCAGTTCTCGTCCCTATGGCTACACCTTC. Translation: CASSSRPYGYTF.

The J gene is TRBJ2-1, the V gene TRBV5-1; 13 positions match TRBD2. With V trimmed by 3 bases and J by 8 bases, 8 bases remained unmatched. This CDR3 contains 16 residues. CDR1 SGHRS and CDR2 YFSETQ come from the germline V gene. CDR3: CASSSLTSGRFDEQFF. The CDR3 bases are TGCGCCAGCAGCTCCCTGACTAGCGGGAGGTTCGATGAGCAGTTCTTC.

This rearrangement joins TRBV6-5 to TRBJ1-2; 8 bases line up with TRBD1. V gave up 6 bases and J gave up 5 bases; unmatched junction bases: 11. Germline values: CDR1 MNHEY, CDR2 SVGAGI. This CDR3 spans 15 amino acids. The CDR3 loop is CASSPRDRPAYGYTF. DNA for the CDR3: TGTGCCAGCAGCCCCCGGGACAGGCCGGCTTATGGCTACACCTTC.

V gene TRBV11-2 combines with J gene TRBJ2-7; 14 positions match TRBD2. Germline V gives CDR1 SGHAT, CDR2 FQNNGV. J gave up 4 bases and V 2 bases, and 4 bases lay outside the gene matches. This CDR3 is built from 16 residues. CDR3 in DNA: TGTGCCAGCAGCTTATACGGGACTAGCGGGAGTTACGAGCAGTACTTC. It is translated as CASSLYGTSGSYEQYF. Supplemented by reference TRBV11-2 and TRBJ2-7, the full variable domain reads EAGVAQSPRYKIIEKRQSVAFWCNPISGHATLYWYQQILGQGPKLLIQFQNNGVVDDSQLPKDRFSAERLKGVDSTLKIQPAKLEDSAVYLCASSLYGTSGSYEQYFGPGTRLTVT.

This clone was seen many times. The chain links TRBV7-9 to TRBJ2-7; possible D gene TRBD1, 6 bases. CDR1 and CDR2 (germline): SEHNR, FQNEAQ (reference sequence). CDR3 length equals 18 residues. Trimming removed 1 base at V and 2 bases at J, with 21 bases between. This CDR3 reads CASSLVGRGSYLPYEQYF. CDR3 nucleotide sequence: TGTGCCAGCAGCTTAGTGGGCAGGGGATCATACCTTCCCTACGAGCAGTACTTC.

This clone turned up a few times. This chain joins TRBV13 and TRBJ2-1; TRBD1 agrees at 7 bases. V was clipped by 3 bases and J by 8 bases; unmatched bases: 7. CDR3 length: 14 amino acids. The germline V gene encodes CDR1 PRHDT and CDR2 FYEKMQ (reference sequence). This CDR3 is CASSFEGTVHEQFF. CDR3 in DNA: TGTGCCAGCAGCTTCGAAGGGACAGTCCATGAGCAGTTCTTC.

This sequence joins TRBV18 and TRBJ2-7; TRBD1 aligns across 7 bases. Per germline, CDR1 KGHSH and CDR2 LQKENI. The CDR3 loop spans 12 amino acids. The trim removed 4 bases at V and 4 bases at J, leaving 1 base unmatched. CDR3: CASSLDRYEQYF. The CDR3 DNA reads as TGTGCCAGCTCACTGGACAGGTACGAGCAGTACTTC. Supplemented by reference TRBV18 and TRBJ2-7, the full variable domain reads NAGVMQNPRHLVRRRGQEARLRCSPMKGHSHVYWYRQLPEEGLKFMVYLQKENIIDESGMPKERFSAEFPKEGPSILRIQQVVRGDSAAYFCASSLDRYEQYFGPGTRLTVT.

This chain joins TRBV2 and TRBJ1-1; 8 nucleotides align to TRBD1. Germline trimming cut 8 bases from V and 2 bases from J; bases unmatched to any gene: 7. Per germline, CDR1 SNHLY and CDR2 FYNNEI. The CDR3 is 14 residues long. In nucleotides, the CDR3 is TGTGCCAGCTACCGGGACAGGCAAAACACTGAAGCTTTCTTT. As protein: CASYRDRQNTEAFF.

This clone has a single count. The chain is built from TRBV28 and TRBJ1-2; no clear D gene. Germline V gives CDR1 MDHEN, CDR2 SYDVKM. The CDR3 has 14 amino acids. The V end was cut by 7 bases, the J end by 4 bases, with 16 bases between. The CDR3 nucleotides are TGTGCCAGCACTCCCACCGGGTATATCTATGGCTACACCTTC. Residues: CASTPTGYIYGYTF.

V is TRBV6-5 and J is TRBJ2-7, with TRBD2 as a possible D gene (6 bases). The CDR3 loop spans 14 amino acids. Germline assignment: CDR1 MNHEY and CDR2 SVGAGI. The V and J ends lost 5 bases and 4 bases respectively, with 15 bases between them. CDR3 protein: CASSQPGLNYEQYF. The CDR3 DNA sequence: TGTGCCAGCAGTCAGCCGGGACTCAATTACGAGCAGTACTTC.

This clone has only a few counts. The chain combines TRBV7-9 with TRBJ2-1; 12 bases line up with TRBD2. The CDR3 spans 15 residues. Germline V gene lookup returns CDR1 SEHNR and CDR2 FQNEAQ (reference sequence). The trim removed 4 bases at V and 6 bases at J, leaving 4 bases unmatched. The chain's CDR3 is CASSYLAGGPNEQFF. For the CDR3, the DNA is TGTGCCAGCAGCTACCTAGCGGGAGGGCCCAATGAGCAGTTCTTC.

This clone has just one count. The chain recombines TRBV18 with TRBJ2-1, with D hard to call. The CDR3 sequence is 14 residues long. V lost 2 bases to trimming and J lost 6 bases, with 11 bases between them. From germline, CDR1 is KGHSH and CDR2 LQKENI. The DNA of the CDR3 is TGTGCCAGCTCACCATATTCCAGACTCAATGAGCAGTTCTTC. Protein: CASSPYSRLNEQFF.

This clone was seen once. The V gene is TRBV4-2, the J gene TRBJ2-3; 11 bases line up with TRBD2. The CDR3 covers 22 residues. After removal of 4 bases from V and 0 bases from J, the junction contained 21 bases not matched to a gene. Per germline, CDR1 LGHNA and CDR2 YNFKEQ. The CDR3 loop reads CASSRGTSGLSPLSPSTDTQYF. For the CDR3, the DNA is TGTGCCAGCAGCCGAGGGACTAGCGGTCTAAGCCCTTTGAGTCCTAGCACAGATACGCAGTATTTT.

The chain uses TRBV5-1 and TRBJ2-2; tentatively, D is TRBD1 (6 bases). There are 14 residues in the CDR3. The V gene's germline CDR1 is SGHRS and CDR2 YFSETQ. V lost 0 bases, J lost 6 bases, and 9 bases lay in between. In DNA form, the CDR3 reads TGCGCCAGCAGCTTGGGCGACAGGTCCGGGGAGCTGTTTTTT. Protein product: CASSLGDRSGELFF.

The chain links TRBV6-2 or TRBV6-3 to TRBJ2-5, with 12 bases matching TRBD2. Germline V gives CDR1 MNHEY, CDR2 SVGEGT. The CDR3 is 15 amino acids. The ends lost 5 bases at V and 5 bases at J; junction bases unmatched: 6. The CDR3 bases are TGTGCCAGCAGTCCGGGACTAGCGGGCGGTGAGACCCAGTACTTC. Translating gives CASSPGLAGGETQYF.